The 16 T cell receptor beta chains below all came from one sample that was sequenced in a study of OX40 agonist ivuxolimab in advanced cancers. The table came from immunoSEQ multiplex PCR; TCRdb's copy has only in-frame clones and leaves some out. The repertoire includes around 25,000 clones, 85% to 90% of them detected once, and over 15% sits in the top ten. The specimen comprised CD4+ or CD8+ T cells sorted from blood, sampled in a trial of the OX40 agonist ivuxolimab. All receptors come from an adult with an advanced solid tumor such as melanoma, head and neck, liver or kidney cancer.

The V gene is TRBV5-1, the J gene TRBJ2-3; D is tentatively TRBD1 or TRBD2 (6 bases each). The CDR3 covers 15 residues. The V gene's germline CDR1 is SGHRS and CDR2 YFSETQ. V was shortened by 0 bases and J by 2 bases, with 10 bases between the two germline ends. CDR3: CASSLEGGFTDTQYF. In DNA form, the CDR3 reads TGCGCCAGCAGCTTGGAGGGGGGCTTCACAGATACGCAGTATTTT.

The rearrangement links TRBV7-3 to TRBJ2-1; D not certain. Germline values: CDR1 SGHTA, CDR2 FQGTGA. Trimming took off 0 bases at V and 1 base at J, with 10 bases between the two ends. The CDR3 covers 16 residues. CDR3: CASSLTGKRSYNEQFF. Here the CDR3 DNA reads TGTGCCAGCAGCTTAACAGGTAAACGGTCCTACAATGAGCAGTTCTTC.

The chain recombines TRBV27 with TRBJ1-3; D is unresolved. V was shortened by 6 bases and J by 4 bases, with 10 bases between the two germline ends. The CDR3 totals 13 residues. CDR1 is MNHEY and CDR2 is SMNVEV in the germline V gene (reference sequence). The CDR3 protein is CASSRREGNTIYF. CDR3 coding DNA: TGTGCCAGCAGCCGTAGGGAGGGAAACACCATATATTTT.

The V call is TRBV18, the J call TRBJ1-1; D is perhaps TRBD1 (5 bases). V gave up 3 bases and J gave up 1 base, with 9 bases separating them. The CDR3 loop spans 14 amino acids. Germline assignment: CDR1 KGHSH and CDR2 LQKENI. The CDR3 sequence is CASSPAGGNTEAFF. The DNA of the CDR3 is TGTGCCAGCTCACCGGCGGGGGGGAACACTGAAGCTTTCTTT.

The chain is built from TRBV29-1 and TRBJ2-1; 10 nucleotides match TRBD2. Unmatched junction bases numbered 4, after V lost 4 bases and J lost 1 base. The CDR3 is made up of 15 amino acids. Germline loops: CDR1 SQVTM, CDR2 ANQGSEA. Here the CDR3 reads CSVAAGGGSYNEQFF. CDR3 sequence (DNA): TGCAGCGTTGCAGCGGGAGGGGGGTCCTACAATGAGCAGTTCTTC.

V and J are TRBV5-1 and TRBJ1-2, with 9 bases identical to TRBD1. J was trimmed by 6 bases and V by 4 bases; bases with no gene match: 7. The CDR3 totals 14 residues. Germline values: CDR1 SGHRS, CDR2 YFSETQ. The CDR3 DNA reads TGCGCCAGCAGCCTCCGACAGGGGGGAGATGGCTACACCTTC. Residues: CASSLRQGGDGYTF. The full variable domain, with the rest looked up from reference TRBV5-1 and TRBJ1-2, is KAGVTQTPRYLIKTRGQQVTLSCSPISGHRSVSWYQQTPGQGLQFLFEYFSETQRNKGNFPGRFSGRQFSNSRSEMNVSTLELGDSALYLCASSLRQGGDGYTFGSGTRLTVV.

This clone came up once. The chain links TRBV7-9 to TRBJ2-3, with D uncertain. There are 13 residues in the CDR3. Trimming cost V 1 base and J 4 bases, with 6 bases left between them. From germline, CDR1 is SEHNR and CDR2 FQNEAQ (reference sequence). In nucleotides, the CDR3 is TGTGCCAGCAGCTTAGGGACCGCAGATACGCAGTATTTT. This codes for CASSLGTADTQYF.

The rearrangement links TRBV9 to TRBJ2-2; 7 bases are shared with TRBD2. The CDR3 sequence is 15 residues long. The V gene end was trimmed by 2 bases and the J gene end by 4 bases; junction bases not matched to a gene: 5. Germline V CDR1 and CDR2: SGDLS, YYNGEE. The CDR3 bases are TGTGCCAGCAGCGTCGGGACTATGGGCACCGGGGAGCTGTTTTTT. It translates to CASSVGTMGTGELFF.

The V call is TRBV9, the J call TRBJ2-5; 16 bases align to TRBD2. CDR1 is SGDLS, CDR2 YYNGEE, per germline. The V segment lost 3 bases and the J segment 5 bases; nucleotides outside the gene matches: 7. CDR3 length: 17 residues. DNA of the CDR3: TGTGCCAGCAGCGACGGGACTAGCGGGGGGGCCTCGGAGACCCAGTACTTC. Protein product: CASSDGTSGGASETQYF.

The gene calls are TRBV6-6 and TRBJ2-1; D ambiguous. The CDR3 is 12 residues long. From germline, CDR1 is MNHNY and CDR2 SVGAGI (reference sequence). The V end was cut by 7 bases, the J end by 7 bases, with 11 bases between. The CDR3 reads CASTPYGNEQFF. In DNA, the CDR3 is TGTGCCAGCACCCCGTATGGGAATGAGCAGTTCTTC.

This chain links TRBV7-2 with TRBJ2-3; a weak D match, TRBD2 (6 bases). The V end was cut by 3 bases, the J end by 1 base, with 14 bases between. CDR3 length equals 16 residues. The germline gives CDR1 SGHTA, CDR2 FQGNSA. This CDR3 is CASSFPWEDRTDTQYF. The CDR3 bases are TGTGCCAGCAGCTTCCCCTGGGAGGATCGCACAGATACGCAGTATTTT.

The genes are TRBV2 and TRBJ1-5; 10 bases map to TRBD1. V was clipped by 6 bases and J by 7 bases; unmatched bases: 6. The CDR3 sequence is 14 residues long. CDR1 and CDR2 (germline): SNHLY, FYNNEI. The CDR3: CASSLTGGGQPQHF. CDR3 DNA sequence: TGTGCCAGCAGCTTGACAGGGGGCGGGCAGCCCCAGCATTTT.

This clone came up once. The gene calls are TRBV5-3 and TRBJ2-5; 7 bases map to TRBD1. TRBV5-3 belongs to the ORF category, with a function that is uncertain. The CDR3 is made up of 15 amino acids. The V and J ends lost 3 bases and 6 bases, in that order; junction bases with no gene match: 11. The CDR3 reads CARSCLPTGNKTQYF. The CDR3 nucleotides read TGTGCCAGAAGCTGCCTGCCGACAGGGAACAAGACCCAGTACTTC.

This sequence joins TRBV7-2 and TRBJ1-2; no definite D call. V lost 1 base and J lost 4, with 16 bases in between. The CDR3 sequence is 16 residues long. Germline-derived CDR1 and CDR2 are SGHTA and FQGNSA. CDR3 sequence: CASSLGAQPGSYGYTF. The CDR3 bases are TGTGCCAGCAGCTTAGGGGCTCAGCCAGGCAGCTATGGCTACACCTTC.

This clone was seen a handful of times. The V call is TRBV5-5, the J call TRBJ1-2, with D possibly matching TRBD1 (6 bases). Per the germline V gene, CDR1 is SGHKS and CDR2 is YYEKEE (reference sequence). This CDR3 has 15 amino acids. V shed 3 bases and J shed 8 bases, with 20 bases lying between them. CDR3 residues: CASSSLGGLTEGYTF. Written as DNA, the CDR3 is TGTGCCAGCAGCTCGTTAGGGGGTCTGACAGAAGGCTACACCTTC.

V usage is TRBV6-6 and J usage is TRBJ1-1; no reliable D call. The CDR3 extends over 14 amino acids. Germline-derived CDR1 and CDR2 are MNHNY and SVGAGI (reference sequence). The germline V and J ends were trimmed by 0 bases and 7 bases, with 12 bases remaining between them. The CDR3 nucleotides read TGTGCCAGCAGTTACTCGAGAGGGAGAGATGAAGCTTTCTTT. It encodes CASSYSRGRDEAFF.